This passage covers 14 T cell receptor beta chains from one sample sequenced in a study of T cell repertoires in cytomegalovirus infection. MiXCR, run by TCRdb on the reads, gives a single entry per CDR3 protein. Among hundreds of thousands of distinct CDR3 sequences listed, 24% were seen once. Sample: CD8+ T cells from PBMCs. These receptors were collected from a human donor in good health (CMV status not recorded). Some clones in this sample may be carry-over from other donors' samples.

The chain combines TRBV27 with TRBJ2-1; 8 bases fit TRBD1. The germline V gene has CDR1 MNHEY and CDR2 SMNVEV (reference sequence). Trimming took 4 bases from V and 0 from J; bases not matched to a gene: 2. The CDR3 loop spans 15 amino acids. CDR3 DNA sequence: TGTGCCAGCAGTTGGGACAGGAGCTCCTACAATGAGCAGTTCTTC. Its protein product is CASSWDRSSYNEQFF.

In its sample, this clonotype was seen once. Lacking the conserved final phenylalanine or tryptophan, this CDR3 likely reflects a read error. The genes are TRBV7-6 and TRBJ2-1; D ambiguous. V was pared by 5 bases and J by 4 bases, with 12 bases between. From germline, CDR1 is SGHVS and CDR2 FNYEAQ. This CDR3 region has 14 residues. The CDR3 DNA is TGTGCCAGCAGCGCGGAACGGACGTACAATGAGCAGTTCTTG. It codes for CASSAERTYNEQFL.

In this sample, this clonotype turned up many times. This chain connects TRBV27 to TRBJ2-1, with 8 bases aligning to TRBD2. Per the germline V gene, CDR1 is MNHEY and CDR2 is SMNVEV (reference sequence). The CDR3 is 14 residues long. V trimming: 6 bases; J trimming: 2 bases; junction bases outside the gene matches: 3. The CDR3 DNA is TGTGCCAGCAGCTTTAGCGGGGCCTACAATGAGCAGTTCTTC. It translates to CASSFSGAYNEQFF.

This clonotype was seen a few times. CDR3 sequence reads: CAIYQGYRNTIYF. CDR3 nucleotide sequence: TGTGCCATTTACCAGGGATATAGAAACACCATATATTTT. The V gene is TRBV10-3, the J gene TRBJ1-3, with a weak D call TRBD1 (5 bases). The CDR3 length is 13 residues. The V gene lost 9 bases and the J gene lost 5 bases, with 14 bases spanning the gap. Germline assignment: CDR1 ENHRY and CDR2 SYGVKD.

This clonotype appeared a few times. The chain has TRBV6-2 or TRBV6-3 and TRBJ1-1; D not resolved. Trimming took off 2 bases at V and 3 bases at J, with 13 bases between the two ends. CDR1 is MNHEY, CDR2 SVGEGT, per germline. The CDR3 is 15 residues long. CDR3 in amino acids: CASSYASTLYTEAFF. The CDR3 DNA sequence: TGTGCCAGCAGTTACGCTTCCACGCTGTACACTGAAGCTTTCTTT.

The CDR3 DNA sequence: TGCAGCGCCGTGGACAGGAAAGAGACCCAGTACTTC. It is translated as CSAVDRKETQYF. J is TRBJ2-5 and V is TRBV29-1, with TRBD1 identical over 7 bases. With 7 bases clipped from V and 3 bases from J, the junction kept 5 bases outside the gene matches. The CDR3 has 12 amino acids. Germline CDR1 and CDR2: SQVTM and ANQGSEA.

This clonotype was counted a few times. The chain has TRBV25-1 and TRBJ1-4; perhaps TRBD1 as D (6 bases). Germline lookup yields CDR1 MGHDK and CDR2 SYGVNS. V dropped 3 bases and J dropped 8 bases, with 16 bases sitting between them. This CDR3 spans 15 amino acids. The CDR3: CASSDEGLGQEKLFF. The CDR3 DNA is TGTGCCAGCAGTGATGAGGGTCTGGGACAAGAAAAACTGTTTTTT.

The genes are TRBV28 and TRBJ2-7; D is perhaps TRBD1 (6 bases). Per germline, CDR1 MDHEN and CDR2 SYDVKM. Trimming removed 5 bases from V and 0 bases from J, with 14 bases in between. This CDR3 comprises 15 residues. CDR3 sequence (DNA): TGTGCCAGCAGTCATTACAGGGATAGCTCCTACGAGCAGTACGTC. It specifies CASSHYRDSSYEQYV.

About this clonotype itself: A much larger clone lies a single base off, so this may be a read error. This chain joins TRBV6-2 or TRBV6-3 and TRBJ2-1; perhaps TRBD2 as D (5 bases). Germline CDR1 is MNHEY and CDR2 is SVGEGT. Trimming shortened V by 8 bases and J by 4 bases, and 15 bases separated the two germline ends. The CDR3 runs 14 residues. Written as DNA, the CDR3 is TGTGCCAGCGTGGATCGAGCGGCTTACAATGAGCAGTTCTTC. Its protein product is CASVDRAAYNEQFF.

This clonotype was detected many times. The chain uses TRBV12-3 or TRBV12-4 and TRBJ2-5; unclear D gene. This CDR3 region has 13 residues. Trimming took off 4 bases at V and 4 bases at J, with 10 bases between the two ends. As DNA, the CDR3 is TGTGCCAGCAGTTCGGCCCGAGGAGAGACCCAGTACTTC. Translation: CASSSARGETQYF.

The rearrangement joins TRBV10-3 to TRBJ1-1; D remains unclear. CDR1 is ENHRY, CDR2 SYGVKD, per germline. The CDR3 contains 15 residues. The V end lost 4 bases, the J end lost 9 bases, and 21 bases lay between the germline ends. CDR3 nucleotide sequence: TGTGCCATCAGTGGGGGAGGGCAGGCGAGATTGCAAGCTTTCTTT. This codes for CAISGGGQARLQAFF.

CDR3 DNA: TGTGCCATCGGGGACAGGGGATTGTACGAGCAGTACGTC. This encodes CAIGDRGLYEQYV. V is TRBV10-3 and J is TRBJ2-7; TRBD1 agrees at 10 bases. After removal of 8 bases from V and 4 bases from J, the junction contained 5 bases not matched to a gene. CDR1 is ENHRY and CDR2 is SYGVKD in the germline V gene. This CDR3 has 13 residues.

The chain uses TRBV4-3 and TRBJ1-5; D unresolved. Trimming shortened V by 0 bases and J by 0 bases, and 6 bases separated the two germline ends. This CDR3 has 15 residues. Germline lookup yields CDR1 LGHNA and CDR2 YSLEER. The CDR3 loop is CASSQDQYSNQPQHF. CDR3 coding DNA: TGCGCCAGCAGCCAAGACCAGTATAGCAATCAGCCCCAGCATTTT.

This chain connects TRBV11-2 to TRBJ1-1, with TRBD1 matching over 7 bases. The ends lost 5 bases at V and 5 bases at J; junction bases unmatched: 8. The CDR3 has 14 amino acids. CDR1 SGHAT and CDR2 FQNNGV come from the germline V gene. CDR3 nucleotide sequence: TGTGCCAGCAGCGATGAGGGGGCTTGGACTGAAGCTTTCTTT. This sequence encodes CASSDEGAWTEAFF.